This T cell receptor beta chain was observed in a study of blood T cells in healthy people across ages. The CDR3 extends over 16 amino acids. V lost 4 bases and J lost 2, with 13 bases in between. Germline CDR1 reads SGDLS; CDR2 reads YYNGEE. Isolation of PBMCs gave at least 6 million cells per sample. A sample-barcoded 5' primer and a J-beta primer mix were used in a second PCR of roughly 7 to 11 cycles. MiXCR was run by TCRdb on the 5' RACE reads, yielding one entry per CDR3 protein. The sample gives 550,000 to 650,000 distinct CDR3 sequences, less than 35% of which show up once; approximately 15% is in the top ten.

The source of this sequence is a woman of 80 years or more in good health. The V gene is TRBV9, the J gene TRBJ2-6, with D perhaps TRBD1 (6 bases). The sequencing sample was made of blood. As DNA, the CDR3 is TGTGCCAGCAGCTCCATCAGACAGGCTGGGGCCAACGTCCTGACTTTC. Translation: CASSSIRQAGANVLTF.